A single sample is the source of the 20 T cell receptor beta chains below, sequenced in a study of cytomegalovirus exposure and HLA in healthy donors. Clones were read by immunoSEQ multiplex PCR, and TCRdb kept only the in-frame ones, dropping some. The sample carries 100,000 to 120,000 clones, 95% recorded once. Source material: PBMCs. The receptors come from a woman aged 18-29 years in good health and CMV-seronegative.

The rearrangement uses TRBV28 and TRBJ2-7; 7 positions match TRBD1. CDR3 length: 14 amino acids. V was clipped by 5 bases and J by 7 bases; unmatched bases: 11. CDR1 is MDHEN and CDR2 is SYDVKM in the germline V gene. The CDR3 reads CASSNRGDAVEQYF. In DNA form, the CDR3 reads TGTGCCAGCAGTAACAGGGGCGATGCGGTAGAGCAGTACTTC. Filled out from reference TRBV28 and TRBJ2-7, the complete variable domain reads DVKVTQSSRYLVKRTGEKVFLECVQDMDHENMFWYRQDPGLGLRLIYFSYDVKMKEKGDIPEGYSVSREKKERFSLILESASTNQTSMYLCASSNRGDAVEQYFGPGTRLTVT.

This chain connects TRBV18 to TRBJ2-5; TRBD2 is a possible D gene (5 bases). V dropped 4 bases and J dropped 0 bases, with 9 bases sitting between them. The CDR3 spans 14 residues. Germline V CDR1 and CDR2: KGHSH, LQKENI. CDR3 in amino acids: CASSRETYQETQYF. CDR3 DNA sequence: TGTGCCAGCTCACGGGAGACGTACCAAGAGACCCAGTACTTC.

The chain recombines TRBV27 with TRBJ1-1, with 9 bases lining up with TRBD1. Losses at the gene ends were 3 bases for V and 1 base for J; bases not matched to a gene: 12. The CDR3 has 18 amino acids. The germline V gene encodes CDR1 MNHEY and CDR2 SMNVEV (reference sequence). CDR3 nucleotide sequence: TGTGCCAGCAGTTTTCTACGATCTCGGACAGGGGAGAACACTGAAGCTTTCTTT. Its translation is CASSFLRSRTGENTEAFF.

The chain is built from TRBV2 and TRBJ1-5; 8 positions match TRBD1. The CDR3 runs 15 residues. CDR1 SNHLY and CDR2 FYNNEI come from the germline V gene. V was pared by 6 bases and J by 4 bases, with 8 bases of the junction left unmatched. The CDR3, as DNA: TGTGCCAGCAGAGGACAGGGTGGCGGTAATCAGCCCCAGCATTTT. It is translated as CASRGQGGGNQPQHF. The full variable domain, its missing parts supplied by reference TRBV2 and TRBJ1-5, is EPEVTQTPSHQVTQMGQEVILRCVPISNHLYFYWYRQILGQKVEFLVSFYNNEISEKSEIFDDQFSVERPDGSNFTLKIRSTKLEDSAMYFCASRGQGGGNQPQHFGDGTRLSIL.

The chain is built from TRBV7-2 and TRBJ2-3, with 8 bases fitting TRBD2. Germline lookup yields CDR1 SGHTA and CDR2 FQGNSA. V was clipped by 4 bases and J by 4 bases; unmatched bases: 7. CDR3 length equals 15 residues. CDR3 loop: CASSSNLLAADTQYF. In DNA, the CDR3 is TGTGCCAGCAGCTCCAACCTACTAGCGGCAGATACGCAGTATTTT.

The CDR3 nucleotides are TGTGCCAGCAGTTACGACAGTTATGGCTACACCTTC. Translated: CASSYDSYGYTF. The chain couples TRBV6-5 to TRBJ1-2, with D perhaps TRBD1 (5 bases). Germline lookup yields CDR1 MNHEY and CDR2 SVGAGI. This CDR3 region has 12 residues. Deletions cut 2 bases from V and 5 bases from J, with 6 bases between.

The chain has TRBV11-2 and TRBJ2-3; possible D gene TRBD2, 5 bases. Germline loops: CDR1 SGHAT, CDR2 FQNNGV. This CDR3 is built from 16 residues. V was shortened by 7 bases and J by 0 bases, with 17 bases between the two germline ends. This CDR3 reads CASIPGVIPSTDTQYF. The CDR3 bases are TGTGCCAGCATCCCCGGGGTAATCCCTAGCACAGATACGCAGTATTTT.

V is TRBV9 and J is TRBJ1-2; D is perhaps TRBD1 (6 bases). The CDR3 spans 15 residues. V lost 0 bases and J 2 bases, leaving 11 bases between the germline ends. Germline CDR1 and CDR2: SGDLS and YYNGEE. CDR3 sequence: CASSVDPGANYGYTF. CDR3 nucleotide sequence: TGTGCCAGCAGCGTAGATCCAGGGGCGAACTATGGCTACACCTTC. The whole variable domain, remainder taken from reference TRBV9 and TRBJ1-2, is DSGVTQTPKHLITATGQRVTLRCSPRSGDLSVYWYQQSLDQGLQFLIQYYNGEERAKGNILERFSAQQFPDLHSELNLSSLELGDSALYFCASSVDPGANYGYTFGSGTRLTVV.

Here the CDR3 reads CASSPPGHQTEAFF. For the CDR3, the DNA is TGTGCCAGCAGCCCTCCGGGACATCAAACTGAAGCTTTCTTT. V gene TRBV7-9 combines with J gene TRBJ1-1; perhaps TRBD1 as D (6 bases). V gave up 5 bases and J gave up 5 bases, with 15 bases separating them. This CDR3 is 14 amino acids long. Germline CDR1 is SEHNR and CDR2 is FQNEAQ (reference sequence). Using reference TRBV7-9 and TRBJ1-1 for the parts outside the CDR3, the full variable domain is DTGVSQNPRHKITKRGQNVTFRCDPISEHNRLYWYRQTLGQGPEFLTYFQNEAQLEKSRLLSDRFSAERPKGSFSTLEIQRTEQGDSAMYLCASSPPGHQTEAFFGQGTRLTVV.

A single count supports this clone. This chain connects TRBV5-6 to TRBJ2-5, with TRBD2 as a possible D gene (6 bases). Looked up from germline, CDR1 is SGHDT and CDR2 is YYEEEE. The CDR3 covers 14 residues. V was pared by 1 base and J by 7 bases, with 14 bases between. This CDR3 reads CASSLRGEGGTQYF. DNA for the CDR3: TGTGCCAGCAGCTTGCGCGGGGAAGGAGGGACCCAGTACTTC.

CDR3 loop: CASSPKGQRANYGYTF. The DNA of the CDR3 is TGTGCCAGCAGCCCGAAAGGACAGCGAGCTAACTATGGCTACACCTTC. The gene calls are TRBV11-1 and TRBJ1-2; D possibly corresponds to TRBD1 (6 bases). Trimming pared 5 bases from V and 0 bases from J, leaving 16 bases between. Germline V CDR1 and CDR2: SGHAT, FQDESV (reference sequence). CDR3 length: 16 residues.

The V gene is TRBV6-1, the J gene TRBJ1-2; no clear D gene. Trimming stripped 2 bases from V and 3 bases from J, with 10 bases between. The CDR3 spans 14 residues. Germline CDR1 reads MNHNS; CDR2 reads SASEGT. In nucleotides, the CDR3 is TGTGCCAGCAGTGAACGCGACGGGGACTATGGCTACACCTTC. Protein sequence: CASSERDGDYGYTF.

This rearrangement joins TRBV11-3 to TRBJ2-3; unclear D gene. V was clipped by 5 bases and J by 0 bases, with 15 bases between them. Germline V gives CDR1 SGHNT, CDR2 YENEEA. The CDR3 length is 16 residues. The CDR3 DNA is TGTGCCAGCAGCCGCCAAGGAGCGACTAGCACAGATACGCAGTATTTT. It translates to CASSRQGATSTDTQYF.

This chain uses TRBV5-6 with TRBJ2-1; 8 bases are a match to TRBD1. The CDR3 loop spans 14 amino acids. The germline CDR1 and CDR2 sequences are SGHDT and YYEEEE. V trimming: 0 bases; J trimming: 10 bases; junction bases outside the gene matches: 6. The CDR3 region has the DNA TGTGCCAGCAGCTTGGTGCAGGGGGCAGGGGAGCAGTTCTTC. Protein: CASSLVQGAGEQFF.

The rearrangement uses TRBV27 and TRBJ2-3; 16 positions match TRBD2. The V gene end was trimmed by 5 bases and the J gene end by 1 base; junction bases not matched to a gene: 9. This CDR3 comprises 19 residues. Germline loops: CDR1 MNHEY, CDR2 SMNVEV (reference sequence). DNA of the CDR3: TGTGCCAGCAGTCCCCGGGGACTAGCGGGGGGGCCGGGCACAGATACGCAGTATTTT. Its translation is CASSPRGLAGGPGTDTQYF.

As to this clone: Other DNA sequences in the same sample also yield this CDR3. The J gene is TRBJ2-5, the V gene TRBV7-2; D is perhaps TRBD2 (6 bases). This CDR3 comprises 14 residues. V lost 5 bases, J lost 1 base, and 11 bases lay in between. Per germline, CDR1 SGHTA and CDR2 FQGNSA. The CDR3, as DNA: TGTGCCAGCAGCCTCTCGCGGGGCCAAGAGACCCAGTACTTC. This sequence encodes CASSLSRGQETQYF.

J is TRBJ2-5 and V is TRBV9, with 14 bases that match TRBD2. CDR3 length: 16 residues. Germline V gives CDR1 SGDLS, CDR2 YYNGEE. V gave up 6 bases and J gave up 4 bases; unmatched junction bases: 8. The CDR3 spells CASTRTSGGPGETQYF. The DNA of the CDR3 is TGTGCCAGCACCCGGACTAGCGGGGGGCCCGGAGAGACCCAGTACTTC.

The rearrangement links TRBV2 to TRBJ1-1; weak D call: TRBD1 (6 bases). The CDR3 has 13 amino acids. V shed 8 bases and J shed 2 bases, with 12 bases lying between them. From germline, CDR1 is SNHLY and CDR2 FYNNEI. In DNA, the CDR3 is TGTGCCAGCGTGGACAGCTCAAACACTGAAGCTTTCTTT. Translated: CASVDSSNTEAFF.

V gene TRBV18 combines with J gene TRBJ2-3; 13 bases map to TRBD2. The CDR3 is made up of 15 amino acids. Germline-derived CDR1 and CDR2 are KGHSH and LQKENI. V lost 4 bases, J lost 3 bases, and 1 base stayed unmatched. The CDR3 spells CASSRLAGGTDTQYF. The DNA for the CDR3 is TGTGCCAGCTCACGACTAGCGGGGGGAACAGATACGCAGTATTTT.

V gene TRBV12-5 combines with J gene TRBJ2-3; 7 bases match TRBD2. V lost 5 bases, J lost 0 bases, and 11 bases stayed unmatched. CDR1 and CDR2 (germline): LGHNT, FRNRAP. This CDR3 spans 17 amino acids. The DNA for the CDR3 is TGTGCTAGTGGTCAGATTAAAGCGGGGCTTAGCACAGATACGCAGTATTTT. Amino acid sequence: CASGQIKAGLSTDTQYF.